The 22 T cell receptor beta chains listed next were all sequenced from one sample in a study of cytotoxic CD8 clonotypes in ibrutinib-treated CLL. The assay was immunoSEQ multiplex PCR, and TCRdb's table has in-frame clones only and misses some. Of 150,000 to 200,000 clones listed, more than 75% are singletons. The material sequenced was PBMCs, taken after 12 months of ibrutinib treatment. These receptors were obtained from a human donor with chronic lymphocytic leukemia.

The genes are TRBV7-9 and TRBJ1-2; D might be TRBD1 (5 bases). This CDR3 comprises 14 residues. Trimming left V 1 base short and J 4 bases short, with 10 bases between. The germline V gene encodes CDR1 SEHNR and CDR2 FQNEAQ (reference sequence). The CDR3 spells CASSLEGRAYGYTF. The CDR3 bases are TGTGCCAGCAGCTTAGAGGGCAGGGCCTATGGCTACACCTTC.

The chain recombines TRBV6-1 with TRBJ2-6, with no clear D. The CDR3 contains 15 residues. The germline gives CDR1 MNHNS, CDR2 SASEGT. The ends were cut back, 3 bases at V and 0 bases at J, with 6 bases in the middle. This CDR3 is CASSDGPSGANVLTF. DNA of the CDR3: TGTGCCAGCAGTGATGGACCCTCTGGGGCCAACGTCCTGACTTTC.

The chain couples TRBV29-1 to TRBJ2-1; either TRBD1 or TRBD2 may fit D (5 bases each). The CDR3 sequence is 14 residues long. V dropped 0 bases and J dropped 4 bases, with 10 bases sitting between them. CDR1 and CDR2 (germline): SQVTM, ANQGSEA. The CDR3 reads CSVEDRGLYNEQFF. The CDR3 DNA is TGCAGCGTTGAAGACCGGGGCCTATACAATGAGCAGTTCTTC.

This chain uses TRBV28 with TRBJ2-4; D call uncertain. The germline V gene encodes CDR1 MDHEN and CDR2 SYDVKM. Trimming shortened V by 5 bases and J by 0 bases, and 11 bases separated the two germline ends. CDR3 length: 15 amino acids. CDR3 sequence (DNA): TGTGCCAGCAGTCCGCCCGGGTCAGCCAAAAACATTCAGTACTTC. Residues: CASSPPGSAKNIQYF.

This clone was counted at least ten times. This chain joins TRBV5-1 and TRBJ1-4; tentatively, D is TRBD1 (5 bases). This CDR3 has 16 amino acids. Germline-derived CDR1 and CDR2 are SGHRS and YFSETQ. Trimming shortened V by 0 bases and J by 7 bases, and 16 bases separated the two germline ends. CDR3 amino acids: CASSLADSGRGEKLFF. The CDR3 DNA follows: TGCGCCAGCAGCTTGGCCGACAGCGGTCGAGGTGAAAAACTGTTTTTT.

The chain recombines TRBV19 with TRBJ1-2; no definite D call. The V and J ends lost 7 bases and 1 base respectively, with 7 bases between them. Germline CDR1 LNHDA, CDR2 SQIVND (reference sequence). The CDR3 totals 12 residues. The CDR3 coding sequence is TGTGCCAGTACAAACGGTAACTATGGCTACACCTTC. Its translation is CASTNGNYGYTF.

CDR3 sequence reads: CASSQQGFDQPQHF. DNA of the CDR3: TGCGCCAGCAGCCAACAGGGGTTCGATCAGCCCCAGCATTTT. The V gene is TRBV5-1, the J gene TRBJ1-5; 7 nucleotides match TRBD1. The CDR3 is made up of 14 amino acids. Losses at the gene ends were 4 bases for V and 5 bases for J; bases not matched to a gene: 6. Germline V gene data show CDR1 as SGHRS and CDR2 as YFSETQ. Together with reference TRBV5-1 and TRBJ1-5, the CDR3 gives the full variable domain: KAGVTQTPRYLIKTRGQQVTLSCSPISGHRSVSWYQQTPGQGLQFLFEYFSETQRNKGNFPGRFSGRQFSNSRSEMNVSTLELGDSALYLCASSQQGFDQPQHFGDGTRLSIL.

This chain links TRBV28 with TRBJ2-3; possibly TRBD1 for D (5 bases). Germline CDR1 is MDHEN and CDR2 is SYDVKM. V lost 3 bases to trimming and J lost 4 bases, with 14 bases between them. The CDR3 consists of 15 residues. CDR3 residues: CASSLDKIGSDTQYF. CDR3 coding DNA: TGTGCCAGCAGTTTGGACAAAATCGGATCAGATACGCAGTATTTT.

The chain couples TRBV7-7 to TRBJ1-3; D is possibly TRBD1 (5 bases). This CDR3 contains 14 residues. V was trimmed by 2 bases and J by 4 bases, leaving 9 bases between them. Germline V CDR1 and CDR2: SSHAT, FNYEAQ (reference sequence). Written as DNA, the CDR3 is TGTGCCAGCAGCTTAAGTCAGGGAGGAAACACCATATATTTT. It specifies CASSLSQGGNTIYF. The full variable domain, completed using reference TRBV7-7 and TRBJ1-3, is GAGVSQSPRYKVTKRGQDVTLRCDPISSHATLYWYQQALGQGPEFLTYFNYEAQPDKSGLPSDRFSAERPEGSISTLTIQRTEQRDSAMYRCASSLSQGGNTIYFGEGSWLTVV.

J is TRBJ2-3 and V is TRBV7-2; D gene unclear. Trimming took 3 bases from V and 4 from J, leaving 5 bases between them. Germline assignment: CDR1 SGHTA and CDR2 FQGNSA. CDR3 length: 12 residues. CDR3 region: CASSFAADTQYF. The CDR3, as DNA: TGTGCCAGCAGCTTCGCGGCAGATACGCAGTATTTT.

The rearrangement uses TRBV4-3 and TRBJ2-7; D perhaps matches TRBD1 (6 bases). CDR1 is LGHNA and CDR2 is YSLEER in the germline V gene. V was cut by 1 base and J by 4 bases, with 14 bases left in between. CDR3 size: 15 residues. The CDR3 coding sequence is TGCGCCAGCAGCCAAGCTATACAGGGTACTTACGAGCAGTACTTC. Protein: CASSQAIQGTYEQYF.

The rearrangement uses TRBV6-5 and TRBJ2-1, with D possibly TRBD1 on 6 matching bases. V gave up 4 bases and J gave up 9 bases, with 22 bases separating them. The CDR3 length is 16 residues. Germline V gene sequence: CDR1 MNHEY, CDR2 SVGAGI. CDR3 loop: CASSSWDPRGWGEQFF. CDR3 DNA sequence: TGTGCCAGCAGTTCCTGGGACCCAAGGGGGTGGGGTGAGCAGTTCTTC.

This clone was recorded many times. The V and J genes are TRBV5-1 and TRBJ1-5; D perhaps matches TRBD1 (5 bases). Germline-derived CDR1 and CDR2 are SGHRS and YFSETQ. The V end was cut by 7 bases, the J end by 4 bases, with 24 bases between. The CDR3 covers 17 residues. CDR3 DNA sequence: TGCGCCAGCCTTTTGGAGGCCGCGGGGGTAAGGAATCAGCCCCAGCATTTT. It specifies CASLLEAAGVRNQPQHF. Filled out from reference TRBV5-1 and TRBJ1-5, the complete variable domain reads KAGVTQTPRYLIKTRGQQVTLSCSPISGHRSVSWYQQTPGQGLQFLFEYFSETQRNKGNFPGRFSGRQFSNSRSEMNVSTLELGDSALYLCASLLEAAGVRNQPQHFGDGTRLSIL.

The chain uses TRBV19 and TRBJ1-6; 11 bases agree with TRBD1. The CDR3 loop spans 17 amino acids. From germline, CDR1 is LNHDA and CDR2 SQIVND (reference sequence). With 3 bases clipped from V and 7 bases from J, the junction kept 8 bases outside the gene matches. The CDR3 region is CASSIQGQGVRNSPLHF. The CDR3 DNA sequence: TGTGCCAGTAGTATTCAGGGACAGGGGGTACGGAATTCACCCCTCCACTTT.

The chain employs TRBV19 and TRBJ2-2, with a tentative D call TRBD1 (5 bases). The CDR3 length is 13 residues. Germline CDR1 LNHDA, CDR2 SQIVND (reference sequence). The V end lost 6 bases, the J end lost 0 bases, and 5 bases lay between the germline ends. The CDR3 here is CASRGANTGELFF. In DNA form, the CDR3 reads TGTGCCAGTAGAGGGGCGAACACCGGGGAGCTGTTTTTT.

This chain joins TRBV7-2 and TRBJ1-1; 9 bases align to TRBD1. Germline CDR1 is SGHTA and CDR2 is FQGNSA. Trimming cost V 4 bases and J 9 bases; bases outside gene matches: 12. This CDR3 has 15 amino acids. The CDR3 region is CASSYETGGREKAFF. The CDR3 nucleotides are TGTGCCAGCAGCTATGAAACAGGGGGCCGGGAAAAAGCTTTCTTT.

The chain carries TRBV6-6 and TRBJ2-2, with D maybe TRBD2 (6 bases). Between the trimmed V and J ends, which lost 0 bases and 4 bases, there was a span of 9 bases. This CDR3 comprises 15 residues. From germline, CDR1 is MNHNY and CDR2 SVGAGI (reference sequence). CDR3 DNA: TGTGCCAGCAGTTACTCGGGGGGTAGCACCGGGGAGCTGTTTTTT. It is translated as CASSYSGGSTGELFF.

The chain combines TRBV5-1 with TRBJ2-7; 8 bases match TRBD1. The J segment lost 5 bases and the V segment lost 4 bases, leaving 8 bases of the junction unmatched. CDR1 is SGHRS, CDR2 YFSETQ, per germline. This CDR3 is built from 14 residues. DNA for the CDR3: TGCGCCAGCAGCCCGGGACAGGCCATACACGAGCAGTACTTC. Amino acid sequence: CASSPGQAIHEQYF.

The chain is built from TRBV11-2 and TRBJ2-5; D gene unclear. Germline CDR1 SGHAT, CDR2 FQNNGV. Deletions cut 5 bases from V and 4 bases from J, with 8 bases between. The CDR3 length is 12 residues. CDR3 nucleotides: TGTGCCAGCAGCCTAGTGCTAGAGACCCAGTACTTC. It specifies CASSLVLETQYF.

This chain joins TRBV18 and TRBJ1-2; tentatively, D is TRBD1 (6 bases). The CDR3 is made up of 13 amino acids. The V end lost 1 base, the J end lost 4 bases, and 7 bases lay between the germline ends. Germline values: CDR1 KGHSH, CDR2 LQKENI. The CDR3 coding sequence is TGTGCCAGCTCACCACAGGACAGCTATGGCTACACCTTC. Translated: CASSPQDSYGYTF.

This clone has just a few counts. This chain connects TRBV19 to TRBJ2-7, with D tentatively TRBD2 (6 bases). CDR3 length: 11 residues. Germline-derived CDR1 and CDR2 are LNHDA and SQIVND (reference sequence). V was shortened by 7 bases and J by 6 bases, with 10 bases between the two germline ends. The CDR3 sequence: CASIGGAEQYF. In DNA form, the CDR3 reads TGTGCCAGTATTGGAGGGGCCGAGCAGTACTTC.

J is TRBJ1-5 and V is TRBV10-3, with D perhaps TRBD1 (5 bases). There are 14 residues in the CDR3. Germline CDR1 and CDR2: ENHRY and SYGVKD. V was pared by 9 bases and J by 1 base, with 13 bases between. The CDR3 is CAIKNQGSNQPQHF. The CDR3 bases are TGTGCCATTAAAAACCAGGGAAGCAATCAGCCCCAGCATTTT.